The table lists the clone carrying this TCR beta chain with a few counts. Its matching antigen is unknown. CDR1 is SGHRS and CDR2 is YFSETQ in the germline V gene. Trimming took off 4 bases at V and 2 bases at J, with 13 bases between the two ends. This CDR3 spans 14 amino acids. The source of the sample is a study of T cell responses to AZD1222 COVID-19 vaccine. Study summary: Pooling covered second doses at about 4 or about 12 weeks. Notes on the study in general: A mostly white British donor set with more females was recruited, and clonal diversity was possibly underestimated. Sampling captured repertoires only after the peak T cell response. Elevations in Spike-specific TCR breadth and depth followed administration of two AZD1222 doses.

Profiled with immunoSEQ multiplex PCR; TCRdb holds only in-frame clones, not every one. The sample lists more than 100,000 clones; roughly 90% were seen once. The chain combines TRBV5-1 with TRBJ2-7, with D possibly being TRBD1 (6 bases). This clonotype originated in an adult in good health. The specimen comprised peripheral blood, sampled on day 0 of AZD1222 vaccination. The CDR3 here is CASSGQGIPYEQYF. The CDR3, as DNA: TGCGCCAGCAGCGGGCAGGGGATTCCCTACGAGCAGTACTTC.